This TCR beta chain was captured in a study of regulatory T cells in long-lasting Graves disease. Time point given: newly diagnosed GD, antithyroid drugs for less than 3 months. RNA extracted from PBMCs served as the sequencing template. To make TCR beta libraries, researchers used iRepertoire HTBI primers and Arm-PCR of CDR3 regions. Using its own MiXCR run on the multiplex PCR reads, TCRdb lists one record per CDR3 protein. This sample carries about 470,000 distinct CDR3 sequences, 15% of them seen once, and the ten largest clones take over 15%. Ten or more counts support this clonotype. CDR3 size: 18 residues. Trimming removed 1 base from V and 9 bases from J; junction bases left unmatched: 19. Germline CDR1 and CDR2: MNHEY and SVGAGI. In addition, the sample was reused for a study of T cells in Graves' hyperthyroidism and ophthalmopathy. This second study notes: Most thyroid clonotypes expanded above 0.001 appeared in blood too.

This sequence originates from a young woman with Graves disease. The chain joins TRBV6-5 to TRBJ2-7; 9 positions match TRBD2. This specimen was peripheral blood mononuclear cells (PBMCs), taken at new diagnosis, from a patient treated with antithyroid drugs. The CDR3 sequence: CASSYYASLAGTFDGQYF. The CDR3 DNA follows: TGTGCCAGCAGTTACTACGCATCGCTAGCGGGGACTTTCGACGGGCAGTACTTC.